Shown below are 18 T cell receptor beta chains from a single sample sequenced in a study of control samples from healthy donors and cancer patients. Libraries were prepared by immunoSEQ multiplex PCR; TCRdb keeps only in-frame clonotypes and omits some of them. The sample has approximately 230,000 clones; about four fifths are singletons. The sequencing sample was made of PBMCs. These receptor sequences come from a woman aged 55-70 years with lung cancer.

The J gene is TRBJ2-3, the V gene TRBV5-1; 9 nucleotides align to TRBD1. After removal of 0 bases from V and 7 bases from J, the junction contained 9 bases not matched to a gene. CDR3 length equals 16 residues. The V gene's germline CDR1 is SGHRS and CDR2 YFSETQ. The CDR3 sequence: CASSLDVDRGANTQYF. The CDR3 nucleotides are TGCGCCAGCAGCTTGGACGTGGACAGGGGTGCAAATACGCAGTATTTT.

The chain uses TRBV5-1 and TRBJ2-7; 7 positions agree with TRBD2. The V and J ends lost 4 bases and 0 bases, in that order; junction bases with no gene match: 4. CDR1 and CDR2 from the germline V gene are SGHRS and YFSETQ. This CDR3 contains 14 residues. The chain's CDR3 is CASSLGGGSYEQYF. The CDR3, as DNA: TGCGCCAGCAGCCTGGGCGGGGGCTCCTACGAGCAGTACTTC.

This chain connects TRBV6-5 to TRBJ2-1; D remains unclear. This CDR3 is built from 14 residues. The germline V and J ends were trimmed by 4 bases and 5 bases, with 12 bases remaining between them. Germline loops: CDR1 MNHEY, CDR2 SVGAGI. The CDR3 reads CASSSYFGNNEQFF. CDR3 coding DNA: TGTGCCAGCAGTTCCTATTTCGGTAACAATGAGCAGTTCTTC.

The chain couples TRBV5-6 to TRBJ1-1, with a possible D match to TRBD1 (6 bases). Per the germline V gene, CDR1 is SGHDT and CDR2 is YYEEEE. The CDR3 contains 13 residues. Trimming took 0 bases from V and 8 from J, leaving 11 bases between them. CDR3 in DNA: TGTGCCAGCAGCTTGGCCGGACAGAGGGAAGCTTTCTTT. This codes for CASSLAGQREAFF.

This chain uses TRBV3-1 (or the pseudogene TRBV3-2) with TRBJ1-6; 7 nucleotides align to TRBD1. The germline gives CDR1 LGHDT, CDR2 YNNKEL (reference sequence). The CDR3 consists of 14 residues. J lost 7 bases, V lost 4 bases, and 4 bases had no gene match. As DNA, the CDR3 is TGTGCCAGCAGCCTTGGACAGGCCAATTCACCCCTCCACTTT. This encodes CASSLGQANSPLHF.

The V call is TRBV7-9, the J call TRBJ2-5; no definite D call. The V end lost 4 bases, the J end lost 0 bases, and 12 bases lay between the germline ends. Germline V CDR1 and CDR2: SEHNR, FQNEAQ (reference sequence). The length of the CDR3 is 15 residues. Here the CDR3 reads CASSSKQAYQETQYF. The DNA for the CDR3 is TGTGCCAGCAGCTCTAAACAAGCGTACCAAGAGACCCAGTACTTC.

The V gene is TRBV6-5, the J gene TRBJ1-2; no clear D gene. Between the trimmed V and J ends, which lost 6 bases and 3 bases, there was a span of 8 bases. CDR1 and CDR2 from the germline V gene are MNHEY and SVGAGI. CDR3 length: 12 residues. CDR3 DNA sequence: TGTGCCAGCAGAGGGCGCGACTATGGCTACACCTTC. The encoded protein is CASRGRDYGYTF.

The J gene is TRBJ1-5, the V gene TRBV4-1; 7 nucleotides match TRBD1. Per the germline V gene, CDR1 is MGHRA and CDR2 is YSYEKL. The V gene end was trimmed by 3 bases and the J gene end by 6 bases; junction bases not matched to a gene: 8. This CDR3 is 15 amino acids long. The CDR3 sequence is CASSHPGQAAQPQHF. DNA for the CDR3: TGCGCCAGCAGCCATCCTGGACAGGCGGCTCAGCCCCAGCATTTT.

The chain recombines TRBV27 with TRBJ2-3, with unresolved D. Between the trimmed V and J ends, which lost 6 bases and 1 base, there was a span of 8 bases. CDR1 and CDR2 from the germline V gene are MNHEY and SMNVEV (reference sequence). There are 13 residues in the CDR3. CDR3 nucleotide sequence: TGTGCCAGCAGGCGTTCAGGCACAGATACGCAGTATTTT. Protein product: CASRRSGTDTQYF.

The genes are TRBV19 and TRBJ1-1; D possibly corresponds to TRBD1 (6 bases). Trimming removed 7 bases from V and 4 bases from J, with 10 bases in between. The CDR3 runs to 12 residues. Germline CDR1 LNHDA, CDR2 SQIVND (reference sequence). The CDR3 sequence is CASTSGATEAFF. The CDR3 DNA reads TGTGCCAGTACCTCAGGGGCCACTGAAGCTTTCTTT.

The chain employs TRBV9 and TRBJ1-4; D perhaps matches TRBD1 (5 bases). CDR1 is SGDLS, CDR2 YYNGEE, per germline. The V end lost 3 bases, the J end lost 4 bases, and 7 bases lay between the germline ends. The CDR3 contains 13 residues. CDR3 region: CASSGGVNEKLFF. Here the CDR3 DNA reads TGTGCCAGCAGCGGAGGGGTTAATGAAAAACTGTTTTTT. Together with reference TRBV9 and TRBJ1-4, the CDR3 gives the full variable domain: DSGVTQTPKHLITATGQRVTLRCSPRSGDLSVYWYQQSLDQGLQFLIQYYNGEERAKGNILERFSAQQFPDLHSELNLSSLELGDSALYFCASSGGVNEKLFFGSGTQLSVL.

The chain carries TRBV28 and TRBJ2-7; D is possibly TRBD2 (6 bases). V lost 2 bases, J lost 2 bases, and 16 bases lay in between. The CDR3 is 16 amino acids. CDR1 MDHEN and CDR2 SYDVKM come from the germline V gene. CDR3 in amino acids: CASSLGPGRGAYEQYF. CDR3 DNA: TGTGCCAGCAGTTTAGGTCCGGGGCGCGGGGCCTACGAGCAGTACTTC.

The V call is TRBV7-9, the J call TRBJ2-3, with 9 nucleotides matching TRBD1. V was pared by 1 base and J by 2 bases, with 1 base of the junction left unmatched. The CDR3 has 15 amino acids. Germline V gene lookup returns CDR1 SEHNR and CDR2 FQNEAQ (reference sequence). The CDR3, as DNA: TGTGCCAGCAGCTTAGGGACAGGGGACACAGATACGCAGTATTTT. Translation: CASSLGTGDTDTQYF.

The chain employs TRBV2 and TRBJ1-2; D perhaps matches TRBD1 (5 bases). Germline CDR1 reads SNHLY; CDR2 reads FYNNEI. The V and J ends lost 4 bases and 4 bases respectively, with 10 bases between them. This CDR3 is built from 13 residues. CDR3 coding DNA: TGTGCCAGCAGTGGTTTTCAGGGCTATGGCTACACCTTC. The encoded protein is CASSGFQGYGYTF.

V usage is TRBV29-1 and J usage is TRBJ2-1; 9 bases match TRBD1. Germline assignment: CDR1 SQVTM and CDR2 ANQGSEA. This CDR3 is built from 14 residues. J gave up 8 bases and V 7 bases, and 12 bases lay outside the gene matches. The CDR3 spells CSARGQGSWDEQFF. CDR3 in DNA: TGCAGCGCGCGGGGACAGGGATCTTGGGATGAGCAGTTCTTC.

The rearrangement joins TRBV3-1 (or the pseudogene TRBV3-2) to TRBJ2-1; TRBD2 is a possible D gene (7 bases). Trimming shortened V by 2 bases and J by 4 bases, and 9 bases separated the two germline ends. The CDR3 runs to 14 residues. Germline-derived CDR1 and CDR2 are LGHDT and YNNKEL (reference sequence). The CDR3 is CASSQRGGYNEQFF. CDR3 DNA: TGTGCCAGCAGCCAAAGGGGGGGATACAATGAGCAGTTCTTC.

The rearrangement links TRBV6-5 to TRBJ1-5; no clear D. V was pared by 8 bases and J by 5 bases, with 16 bases between. The CDR3 contains 14 residues. Germline V gene lookup returns CDR1 MNHEY and CDR2 SVGAGI. CDR3 in DNA: TGTGCCAGCGTACCGGGGTCTGGGGATCAGCCCCAGCATTTT. It yields the protein CASVPGSGDQPQHF.

This chain uses TRBV7-3 with TRBJ2-7; no reliable D call. This CDR3 comprises 12 residues. CDR1 SGHTA and CDR2 FQGTGA come from the germline V gene. Trimming removed 6 bases from V and 0 bases from J, with 6 bases in between. CDR3 coding DNA: TGTGCCAGCAGGGGTAACTCCTACGAGCAGTACTTC. It translates to CASRGNSYEQYF. The full variable domain, rest sourced from reference TRBV7-3 and TRBJ2-7, is GAGVSQTPSNKVTEKGKYVELRCDPISGHTALYWYRQSLGQGPEFLIYFQGTGAADDSGLPNDRFFAVRPEGSVSTLKIQRTERGDSAVYLCASRGNSYEQYFGPGTRLTVT.